This paragraph reports one TCR beta chain. V shed 2 bases and J shed 13 bases, with 12 bases lying between them. Germline CDR1 SEHNR, CDR2 FQNEAQ (reference sequence). This CDR3 is built from 12 residues. Libraries were prepared by immunoSEQ multiplex PCR; TCRdb keeps only in-frame clonotypes and omits some of them. The sample has around 140,000 clones; approximately 87% are singletons. The data are from a study of blood T cell repertoires in COVID-19. Study summary: Before being deemed recovered, Cohort 3 donors had two negative PCRs, clearance, or symptom resolution.

Sequencing was carried out using PBMCs or T cells enriched from blood (not recorded which). The chain employs TRBV7-9 and TRBJ2-4; D is uncertain. This clonotype was obtained from a man between 50 and 59 years old in a cohort exposed to, infected with or recovered from COVID-19 (not recorded which). CDR3 region: CASSLSGLTQYF. For the CDR3, the DNA is TGTGCCAGCAGCTTATCAGGCTTGACACAGTACTTC.